This is a list of T cell receptor beta chains from one sample in a study of human T cells and chemical hapten exposure. TCRdb redid the calling of the RACE reads with MiXCR, one entry per CDR3 protein. The sample has fewer than 45,000 distinct CDR3 sequences, over 3.5% seen once. This sample comprised whole blood, obtained in connection with sensitization to the hapten diphenylcyclopropenone (DPC). These receptors all come from a man aged 50 to 60 with alopecia areata. Some clones in this sample may be carry-over from other donors' samples. The CDR3 runs from the conserved cysteine through the conserved F or W. The D gene is left open where the match is weak.

J: TRBJ1-1
D: TRBD1
V: TRBV7-2
CDR3: CASSFDRDTEAFF

J: TRBJ1-2
D: TRBD1
V: TRBV18
CDR3: CASSTDREGGYTF

J: TRBJ1-5
D: .
V: TRBV7-8
CDR3: CASSSSLVLPQHF

J: TRBJ2-1
D: TRBD2
V: TRBV13
CDR3: CASSRMTSGIVNEQFF

J: TRBJ1-5
D: .
V: TRBV30
CDR3: CAWSGGGNQPQHF

J: TRBJ2-2
D: .
V: TRBV6-2/TRBV6-3
CDR3: CASSYGRRGELFF

J: TRBJ1-5
D: .
V: TRBV30
CDR3: CAWGGSQDQPQHF

J: TRBJ2-3
D: TRBD1
V: TRBV7-8
CDR3: CASSSRQGADTQYF

J: TRBJ2-1
D: .
V: TRBV29-1
CDR3: CSLGGGHEQFF

J: TRBJ2-7
D: TRBD1
V: TRBV12-3/TRBV12-4
CDR3: CASSLRDRGEQYF

J: TRBJ1-5
D: .
V: TRBV7-2
CDR3: CASSLGSGRSNQPQHF

J: TRBJ2-5
D: .
V: TRBV29-1
CDR3: CSATRIGETQYF

J: TRBJ1-5
D: .
V: TRBV15
CDR3: CATSRDRREGQPQHF

J: TRBJ1-4
D: .
V: TRBV2
CDR3: CASSELNEKLFF

J: TRBJ2-3
D: TRBD1
V: TRBV6-1
CDR3: CASSEGLAGGGTDTQYF

J: TRBJ1-4
D: .
V: TRBV29-1
CDR3: CSVGIRKDEKLFF

J: TRBJ2-1
D: .
V: TRBV7-2
CDR3: CASSFTGTESHEQFF

J: TRBJ2-1
D: .
V: TRBV11-1
CDR3: CASSAGEFAYNEQFF

J: TRBJ2-1
D: TRBD2
V: TRBV27
CDR3: CASSLSVGGAAEQFF

J: TRBJ2-1
D: .
V: TRBV28
CDR3: CASSFRQGEQFF

J: TRBJ1-2
D: TRBD1
V: TRBV5-6
CDR3: CASSRTGDYGYTF

J: TRBJ2-7
D: .
V: TRBV29-1
CDR3: CSVAGTGDYEQYF

J: TRBJ1-5
D: .
V: TRBV7-2
CDR3: CASSPQGLRVGQPQHF

J: TRBJ2-6
D: TRBD2
V: TRBV4-1
CDR3: CASSQEAGSGANVLTF

J: TRBJ1-1
D: .
V: TRBV20-1
CDR3: CSARTPATGNTEAFF

J: TRBJ2-1
D: .
V: TRBV15
CDR3: CATSRDTGGGKFF

J: TRBJ2-5
D: TRBD1
V: TRBV5-1
CDR3: CASSLPTGTGVGQETQYF

J: TRBJ1-4
D: TRBD1
V: TRBV29-1
CDR3: CSVSGGTVNEKLFF

J: TRBJ2-7
D: .
V: TRBV7-6
CDR3: CASSLVRTYEQYF

J: TRBJ2-4
D: TRBD1
V: TRBV7-9
CDR3: CASSLISQGARDIQYF

J: TRBJ1-1
D: .
V: TRBV2
CDR3: CASRGGNTEAFF

J: TRBJ1-1
D: .
V: TRBV9
CDR3: CASSTRQDSEAFF

J: TRBJ2-1
D: TRBD1
V: TRBV5-6
CDR3: CASSSPGQGMHEQFF